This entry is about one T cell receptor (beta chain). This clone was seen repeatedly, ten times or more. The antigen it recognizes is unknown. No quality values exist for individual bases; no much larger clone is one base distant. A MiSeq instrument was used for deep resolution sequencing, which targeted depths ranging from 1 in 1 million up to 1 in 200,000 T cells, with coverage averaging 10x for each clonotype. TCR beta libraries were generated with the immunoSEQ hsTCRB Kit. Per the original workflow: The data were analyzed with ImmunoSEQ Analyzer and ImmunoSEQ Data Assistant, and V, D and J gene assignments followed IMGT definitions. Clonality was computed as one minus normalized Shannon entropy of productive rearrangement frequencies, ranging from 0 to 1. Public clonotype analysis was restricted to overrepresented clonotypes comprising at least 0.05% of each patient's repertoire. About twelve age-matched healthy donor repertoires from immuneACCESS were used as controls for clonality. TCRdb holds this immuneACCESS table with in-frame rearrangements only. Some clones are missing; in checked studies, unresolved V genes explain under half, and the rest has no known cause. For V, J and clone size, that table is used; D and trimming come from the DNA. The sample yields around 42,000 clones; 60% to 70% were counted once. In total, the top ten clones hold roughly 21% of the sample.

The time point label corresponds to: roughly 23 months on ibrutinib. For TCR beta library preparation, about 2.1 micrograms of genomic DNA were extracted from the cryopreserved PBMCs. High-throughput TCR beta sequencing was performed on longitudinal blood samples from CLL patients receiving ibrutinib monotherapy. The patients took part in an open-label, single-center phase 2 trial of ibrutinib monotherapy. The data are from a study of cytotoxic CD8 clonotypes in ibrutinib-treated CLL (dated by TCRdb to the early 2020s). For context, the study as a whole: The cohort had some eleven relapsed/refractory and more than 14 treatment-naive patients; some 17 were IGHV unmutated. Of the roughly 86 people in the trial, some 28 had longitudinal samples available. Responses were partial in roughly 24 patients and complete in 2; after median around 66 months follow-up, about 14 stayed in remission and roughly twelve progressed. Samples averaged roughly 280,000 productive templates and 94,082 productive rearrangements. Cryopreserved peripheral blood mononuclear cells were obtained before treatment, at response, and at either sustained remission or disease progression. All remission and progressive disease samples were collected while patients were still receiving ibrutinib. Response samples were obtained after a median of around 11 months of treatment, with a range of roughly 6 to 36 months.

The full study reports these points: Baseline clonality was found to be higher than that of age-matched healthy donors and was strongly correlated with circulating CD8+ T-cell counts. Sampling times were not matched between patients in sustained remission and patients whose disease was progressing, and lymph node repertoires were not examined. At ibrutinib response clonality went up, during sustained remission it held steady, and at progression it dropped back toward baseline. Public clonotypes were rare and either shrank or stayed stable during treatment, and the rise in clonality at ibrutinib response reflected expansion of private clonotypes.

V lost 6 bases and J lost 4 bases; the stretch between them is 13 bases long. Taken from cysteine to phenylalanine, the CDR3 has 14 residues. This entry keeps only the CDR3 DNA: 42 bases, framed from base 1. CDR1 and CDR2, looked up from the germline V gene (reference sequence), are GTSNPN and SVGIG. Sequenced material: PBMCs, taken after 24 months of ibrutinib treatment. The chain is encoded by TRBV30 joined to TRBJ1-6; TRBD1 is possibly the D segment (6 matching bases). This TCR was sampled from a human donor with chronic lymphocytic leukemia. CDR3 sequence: CACSEDSYNSPLHF. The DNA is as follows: TGTGCCTGTTCGGAGGACAGTTATAATTCACCCCTCCACTTT.